A single sample is the source of the 20 T cell receptor beta chains below, sequenced in a study of shared clonotypes between healthy human individuals. The method was immunoSEQ multiplex PCR; TCRdb's version includes in-frame clones alone and lacks a portion of them. The sample lists about 120,000 clones, 68% seen once, with about 23% in the top ten. The specimen sequenced was memory CD8+ T cells sorted from blood. Subset: CD45RO+ cells pooled with CCR7-negative TemRA cells. The receptors originated from a woman in her twenties or thirties in good health.

V usage is TRBV12-5 and J usage is TRBJ2-7; 11 bases match TRBD1. CDR1 is LGHNT and CDR2 is FRNRAP in the germline V gene. V was clipped by 9 bases and J by 3 bases; unmatched bases: 7. The CDR3 is made up of 14 amino acids. The CDR3 sequence: CASKGGTGGYEQYF. The CDR3 region has the DNA TGTGCTAGCAAGGGAGGGACAGGGGGCTACGAGCAGTACTTC.

The J gene is TRBJ2-7, the V gene TRBV7-8, with a weak D call TRBD1 (5 bases). The V gene's germline CDR1 is SGHVS and CDR2 FQNEAQ. V lost 1 base to trimming and J lost 0 bases, with 13 bases between them. CDR3 length: 16 residues. CDR3 region: CASSLGAAGSSYEQYF. The CDR3 nucleotides are TGTGCCAGCAGCTTAGGCGCGGCAGGGTCCTCCTACGAGCAGTACTTC.

The chain recombines TRBV27 with TRBJ1-3; a weak D match, TRBD1 (5 bases). Germline loops: CDR1 MNHEY, CDR2 SMNVEV (reference sequence). The V gene lost 6 bases and the J gene lost 1 base, with 7 bases spanning the gap. The CDR3 length is 13 residues. CDR3 residues: CASRAGSGNTIYF. DNA for the CDR3: TGTGCCAGCAGAGCAGGGTCTGGAAACACCATATATTTT.

The gene calls are TRBV27 and TRBJ2-1; 16 bases match TRBD2. J was trimmed by 1 base and V by 4 bases; bases with no gene match: 7. Germline V gene lookup returns CDR1 MNHEY and CDR2 SMNVEV (reference sequence). This CDR3 has 19 amino acids. The CDR3 loop is CASSSGTSGRAFSYNEQFF. Here the CDR3 DNA reads TGTGCCAGCAGTTCCGGGACTAGCGGGAGGGCCTTTTCCTACAATGAGCAGTTCTTC.

This clone was seen at least ten times. The rearrangement uses TRBV5-6 and TRBJ1-1; D is uncertain. This CDR3 spans 16 amino acids. CDR1 is SGHDT, CDR2 YYEEEE, per germline. The V end was cut by 3 bases, the J end by 0 bases, with 15 bases between. In DNA, the CDR3 is TGTGCCAGCAGCTCAGACGGGAAAACTATGAACACTGAAGCTTTCTTT. Amino acids: CASSSDGKTMNTEAFF.

The V call is TRBV6-1, the J call TRBJ2-1; 7 bases are a match to TRBD1. The V segment lost 3 bases and the J segment 3 bases; nucleotides outside the gene matches: 5. This CDR3 is 15 amino acids long. Germline V lookup: CDR1 MNHNS, CDR2 SASEGT. Written as DNA, the CDR3 is TGTGCCAGCAGTGAGGTACAGGGGCTCTACAATGAGCAGTTCTTC. Protein sequence: CASSEVQGLYNEQFF.

This chain uses TRBV2 with TRBJ1-4; D not certain. CDR3 length: 17 residues. Per the germline V gene, CDR1 is SNHLY and CDR2 is FYNNEI. Trimming stripped 11 bases from V and 0 bases from J, with 22 bases between. The CDR3 reads CARPRTYKNATNEKLFF. The CDR3 nucleotides are TGTGCCCGACCCCGGACCTATAAAAATGCAACTAATGAAAAACTGTTTTTT.

This clone was seen once. The rearrangement joins TRBV28 to TRBJ2-7; no definite D call. Between the trimmed V and J ends, which lost 6 bases and 3 bases, there was a span of 12 bases. Germline assignment: CDR1 MDHEN and CDR2 SYDVKM. This CDR3 comprises 13 residues. In DNA, the CDR3 is TGTGCCAGCAGCCCCGGACCGGGCTACGAGCAGTACTTC. It encodes CASSPGPGYEQYF.

The chain recombines TRBV5-5 with TRBJ2-5; D may match TRBD1 or TRBD2 (5 bases each). Trimming cost V 1 base and J 4 bases, with 8 bases left between them. The CDR3 has 13 amino acids. Germline V gene sequence: CDR1 SGHKS, CDR2 YYEKEE (reference sequence). The CDR3 sequence: CASSLIGGETQYF. Written as DNA, the CDR3 is TGTGCCAGCAGCTTGATTGGGGGAGAGACCCAGTACTTC. The whole variable domain, remainder taken from reference TRBV5-5 and TRBJ2-5, is DAGVTQSPTHLIKTRGQQVTLRCSPISGHKSVSWYQQVLGQGPQFIFQYYEKEERGRGNFPDRFSARQFPNYSSELNVNALLLGDSALYLCASSLIGGETQYFGPGTRLLVL.

CDR3 coding DNA: TGTGCCAGTAGTCCAAAAGGAGTAGCGGGAGGCTACGAGCAGTACTTC. This gives the protein CASSPKGVAGGYEQYF. J is TRBJ2-7 and V is TRBV19; 10 bases map to TRBD2. This CDR3 has 16 residues. V shed 5 bases, J shed 3 bases, and the junction held 10 bases outside the gene matches. Germline V lookup: CDR1 LNHDA, CDR2 SQIVND (reference sequence).

The genes are TRBV29-1 and TRBJ2-2; no firm D call. V was trimmed by 6 bases and J by 5 bases, leaving 13 bases between them. There are 13 residues in the CDR3. CDR1 and CDR2 from the germline V gene are SQVTM and ANQGSEA. In DNA form, the CDR3 reads TGCAGCGTGAACGGAGCCCAAACCGGGGAGCTGTTTTTT. It yields the protein CSVNGAQTGELFF.

This clone occurred many times. The chain couples TRBV9 to TRBJ2-1; weak D call: TRBD2 (6 bases). The V and J ends lost 2 bases and 6 bases respectively, with 15 bases between them. The V gene's germline CDR1 is SGDLS and CDR2 YYNGEE. This CDR3 region has 15 residues. CDR3 sequence reads: CASSVSWGEVNEQFF. The CDR3, as DNA: TGTGCCAGCAGCGTCAGCTGGGGGGAGGTCAATGAGCAGTTCTTC.

The J gene is TRBJ2-5, the V gene TRBV25-1; 13 bases agree with TRBD2. Trimming cost V 4 bases and J 3 bases; bases outside gene matches: 8. Germline V lookup: CDR1 MGHDK, CDR2 SYGVNS. This CDR3 has 17 amino acids. The CDR3: CASSGTGTSGTKETQYF. The CDR3 DNA reads TGTGCCAGCAGTGGTACAGGGACTAGCGGGACCAAAGAGACCCAGTACTTC.

This rearrangement joins TRBV6-6 to TRBJ2-6, with no clear D. Looked up from germline, CDR1 is MNHNY and CDR2 is SVGAGI (reference sequence). Trimming left V 7 bases short and J 0 bases short, with 7 bases between. The length of the CDR3 is 14 residues. The CDR3 DNA sequence: TGTGCCAGCAATGGAGTCTCTGGGGCCAACGTCCTGACTTTC. It specifies CASNGVSGANVLTF.

This clone was recorded a few times. The chain links TRBV19 to TRBJ1-4; D remains unclear. V lost 4 bases and J lost 12, with 12 bases in between. The CDR3 has 12 amino acids. Germline loops: CDR1 LNHDA, CDR2 SQIVND (reference sequence). The CDR3 DNA reads TGTGCCAGTAGTAGCACAGCCGAAGAACTGTTTTTT. Translated: CASSSTAEELFF.

V gene TRBV11-2 combines with J gene TRBJ2-7, with TRBD2 as a possible D gene (5 bases). The ends were cut back, 1 base at V and 3 bases at J, with 7 bases in the middle. Germline CDR1 SGHAT, CDR2 FQNNGV. This CDR3 is built from 13 residues. DNA of the CDR3: TGTGCCAGCAGCTTAGGACTAAACTACGAGCAGTACTTC. Protein sequence: CASSLGLNYEQYF.

To note about this clone: A far larger clone is only one base removed, so a read error is likely. The V gene is TRBV7-4, the J gene TRBJ2-7; 7 bases match TRBD2. The germline gives CDR1 SGHVT, CDR2 SQSDAQ. Germline trimming cut 4 bases from V and 6 bases from J; bases unmatched to any gene: 15. The CDR3 contains 16 residues. The CDR3 DNA reads as TGTGCCAGCAGCTCACTTGCGGGAGTAGGGGTGGGCGAGCAGTACTTC. This codes for CASSSLAGVGVGEQYF.

This clone was seen only once. This rearrangement joins TRBV6-5 to TRBJ2-3; D is unclear. Trimming took 1 base from V and 5 from J, leaving 1 base between them. The CDR3 extends over 11 amino acids. Germline lookup yields CDR1 MNHEY and CDR2 SVGAGI. This CDR3 is CASSYLDTQYF. CDR3 nucleotide sequence: TGTGCCAGCAGTTACTTAGATACGCAGTATTTT.

The chain joins TRBV28 to TRBJ2-5, with D unclear. The tail of the sequence fits TRBJ2-7 better, so the J call may be wrong. CDR1 and CDR2 from the germline V gene are MDHEN and SYDVKM. The CDR3 is 11 amino acids. In DNA form, the CDR3 reads TGTGCCAGCAGTTTACAGTACGAGCAGTACTTC. It translates to CASSLQYEQYF.

This clone was seen a few times. This rearrangement joins TRBV5-1 to TRBJ2-1; 9 bases map to TRBD2. Germline V gives CDR1 SGHRS, CDR2 YFSETQ. The CDR3 runs to 15 residues. J lost 7 bases, V lost 0 bases, and 5 bases had no gene match. This CDR3 is CASSLVSGRENEQFF. DNA of the CDR3: TGCGCCAGCAGCTTGGTTAGCGGGAGAGAAAATGAGCAGTTCTTC.